This TCR beta chain was identified in a study of T cell responses to AZD1222 COVID-19 vaccine. The study, taken as a whole, reports: After two AZD1222 doses, spike-specific TCR breadth and depth rose versus day 0. At baseline, seropositivity was found in only a handful of AZD1222 recipients. Clonal diversity was possibly underestimated, and the donors were mostly white British, with more females. Nearly half of spike-specific TCRs reportedly target unmutated variant regions.

The data were produced by immunoSEQ multiplex PCR, yet TCRdb's version contains in-frame clones alone and is incomplete. This repertoire shows approximately 150,000 clones, roughly nine tenths found once; its top ten account for about 7.5%. CDR1 MDHEN and CDR2 SYDVKM come from the germline V gene. CDR3 size: 13 residues. With V trimmed by 8 bases and J by 1 base, 1 base remained unmatched. This clone was seen a single time. The antigen is not known. The specimen was peripheral blood, collected 28 days after the second dose of the MenACWY control vaccine. The origin of this receptor is an adult who received the MenACWY meningococcal vaccine as a control. The chain is built from TRBV28 and TRBJ1-3; the match to TRBD1 covers 8 bases. This chain's CDR3 is CASGDRSGNTIYF. The CDR3 region has the DNA TGTGCCAGCGGGGACAGGTCTGGAAACACCATATATTTT.